This is a list of T cell receptor beta chains from one sample in a study of T cells after yellow fever vaccination. TCRdb passed the 5' RACE reads through MiXCR, listing each CDR3 protein once. The repertoire has 450,000 to 550,000 distinct CDR3 sequences, 21% of them found once; the top ten carry around 17%. Sequencing was performed on PBMCs, taken less than 25 days after the first yellow fever vaccination. The receptor set was obtained from a man between 18 and 29 years old who received the YFV17D yellow fever vaccine. Each CDR3 is given with its conserved first and last residue. Expanded clones are given a class, and other clones once, few, many or no size at all.

V: TRBV6-2/TRBV6-3
length: 15
J: TRBJ2-7
size: NA
CDR3: CASRYGAGGIYEQYF

V: TRBV4-3
length: 15
J: TRBJ1-1
size: few
CDR3: CASSQAAGSITEAFF

V: TRBV4-2
length: 15
J: TRBJ2-7
size: NA
CDR3: CASSQDNRASYEQYF

V: TRBV5-1
length: 13
J: TRBJ2-1
size: many
CDR3: CASSGGVYNEQFF

V: TRBV4-1
length: 15
J: TRBJ2-7
size: NA
CDR3: CASSQVVEDRNEQYF

V: TRBV24-1
length: 11
J: TRBJ1-2
size: NA
CDR3: CATSDQGLYTF

V: TRBV28
length: 14
J: TRBJ2-1
size: NA
CDR3: CASRTGGAYNEQFF

V: TRBV20-1
length: 16
J: TRBJ2-1
size: few
CDR3: CSARDPSGGAYNEQFF

V: TRBV7-9
length: 11
J: TRBJ2-6
size: NA
CDR3: CASRGANVLTF

V: TRBV29-1
length: 13
J: TRBJ2-6
size: few
CDR3: CSVLRVGANVLTF

V: TRBV11-2
length: 17
J: TRBJ2-2
size: few
CDR3: CASSSTGTLGGTGELFF

V: TRBV19
length: 13
J: TRBJ1-5
size: NA
CDR3: CASNRVVGQPQHF

V: TRBV5-1
length: 14
J: TRBJ1-2
size: NA
CDR3: CASSLGQGSSGYTF

V: TRBV5-1
length: 15
J: TRBJ2-2
size: few
CDR3: CASSSQTGGTGELFF

V: TRBV5-1
length: 15
J: TRBJ1-5
size: many
CDR3: CASSFSSDGNQPQHF

V: TRBV20-1
length: 13
J: TRBJ2-5
size: NA
CDR3: CSARARLQETQYF

V: TRBV7-2
length: 17
J: TRBJ2-2
size: NA
CDR3: CASSLVRLAFSTGELFF

V: TRBV3-1
length: 16
J: TRBJ2-7
size: few
CDR3: CASSQPANVAVEEQYF

V: TRBV10-3
length: 17
J: TRBJ2-5
size: NA
CDR3: CAISDTSGGSLRETQYF

V: TRBV19
length: 16
J: TRBJ2-1
size: few
CDR3: CASSSRGTVAYNEQFF

V: TRBV6-5
length: 14
J: TRBJ2-2
size: NA
CDR3: CASSYSRITGELFF

V: TRBV7-9
length: 15
J: TRBJ2-4
size: once
CDR3: CASSLQGGLGDIQYF

V: TRBV7-3
length: 13
J: TRBJ2-5
size: NA
CDR3: CASSIQGRETQYF

V: TRBV20-1
length: 13
J: TRBJ1-5
size: few
CDR3: CSAQAAPAQPQHF

V: TRBV12-3/TRBV12-4
length: 15
J: TRBJ2-3
size: NA
CDR3: CASSPQALAGDTQYF

V: TRBV29-1
length: 14
J: TRBJ1-1
size: NA
CDR3: CSVEIGQVNTEAFF

V: TRBV20-1
length: 13
J: TRBJ2-5
size: NA
CDR3: CSVPGTSIRTQYF

V: TRBV6-1
length: 14
J: TRBJ2-7
size: few
CDR3: CASSPARGAYEQYF

V: TRBV7-9
length: 16
J: TRBJ2-7
size: few
CDR3: CASSLGSTVPIYEQYF

V: TRBV6-2/TRBV6-3
length: 13
J: TRBJ1-5
size: few
CDR3: CASRNMGNQPQHF

V: TRBV4-3
length: 13
J: TRBJ2-1
size: few
CDR3: CASSQGEGREQFF

V: TRBV5-1
length: 17
J: TRBJ2-1
size: NA
CDR3: CASSLRPGTEGYNEQFF

V: TRBV7-2
length: 13
J: TRBJ2-1
size: few
CDR3: CASSPARDNEQFF

V: TRBV7-9
length: 10
J: TRBJ2-3
size: few
CDR3: CASNRDTQYF

V: TRBV14
length: 15
J: TRBJ1-1
size: NA
CDR3: CASSPWTGENTEAFF

V: TRBV18
length: 13
J: TRBJ2-7
size: few
CDR3: CASSPLGAHEQYF

V: TRBV20-1
length: 12
J: TRBJ1-5
size: few
CDR3: CSASGRAQPQHF

V: TRBV6-1
length: 17
J: TRBJ1-4
size: few
CDR3: CASSSTDNRATNEKLFF

V: TRBV12-5
length: 14
J: TRBJ1-1
size: few
CDR3: CASGLAGINTEAFF

V: TRBV7-9
length: 15
J: TRBJ2-5
size: few
CDR3: CASSLELFSKETQYF

V: TRBV7-9
length: 16
J: TRBJ2-3
size: few
CDR3: CASSLADGTSTDTQYF

V: TRBV29-1
length: 13
J: TRBJ2-5
size: few
CDR3: CSVEARNPETQYF

V: TRBV4-2
length: 15
J: TRBJ2-5
size: NA
CDR3: CASSQQAGLQETQYF

V: TRBV28
length: 15
J: TRBJ1-2
size: few
CDR3: CASSPRNPKPYGYTF

V: TRBV18
length: 14
J: TRBJ2-1
size: NA
CDR3: CASSGGSAYNEQFF

V: TRBV11-2
length: 16
J: TRBJ2-2
size: few
CDR3: CASSFVFPRVTGELFF

V: TRBV5-1
length: 16
J: TRBJ1-1
size: NA
CDR3: CASSFQGPQLNTEAFF

V: TRBV18
length: 16
J: TRBJ1-1
size: NA
CDR3: CASSPGGVGTRIEAFF

V: TRBV9
length: 17
J: TRBJ1-4
size: few
CDR3: CASSVVAVPTPNEKLFF

V: TRBV20-1
length: 15
J: TRBJ2-5
size: once
CDR3: CSASGLAGHQETQYF

V: TRBV7-2
length: 15
J: TRBJ2-7
size: NA
CDR3: CASSWGGIALDEQYF

V: TRBV20-1
length: 13
J: TRBJ1-1
size: NA
CDR3: CSASTGISTEAFF